These 12 T cell receptor beta chains came from one sample sequenced in a study of blood T cell repertoires in COVID-19. The assay was immunoSEQ multiplex PCR, and TCRdb's table has in-frame clones only and misses some. The profile shows approximately 200,000 clones, just under 90% of them singletons. Material for sequencing was peripheral blood. The receptors stem from a man aged 25-45 years with COVID-19, enrolled during active disease.

The genes are TRBV2 and TRBJ1-1; TRBD1 agrees at 7 bases. Trimming took 4 bases from V and 2 from J; bases not matched to a gene: 4. CDR3 length equals 14 residues. The germline CDR1 and CDR2 sequences are SNHLY and FYNNEI. The CDR3 loop reads CASSAGTVNTEAFF. The DNA for the CDR3 is TGTGCCAGCAGTGCCGGGACAGTTAACACTGAAGCTTTCTTT.

The V gene is TRBV12-3 or TRBV12-4, the J gene TRBJ2-7; D might be TRBD2 (7 bases). The CDR3 is made up of 13 amino acids. Trimming left V 8 bases short and J 3 bases short, with 14 bases between. CDR3 loop: CASGGGGFYEQYF. The CDR3 DNA follows: TGTGCCAGCGGGGGCGGGGGCTTCTACGAGCAGTACTTC.

This clone is a singleton in its sample. The chain has TRBV11-2 and TRBJ1-1, with no clear D. The V gene's germline CDR1 is SGHAT and CDR2 FQNNGV. The germline V and J ends were trimmed by 2 bases and 1 base, with 8 bases remaining between them. The CDR3 is 14 residues long. The CDR3 loop reads CASSLQNSNTEAFF. The CDR3 DNA reads TGTGCCAGCAGCTTACAGAATTCGAACACTGAAGCTTTCTTT. The whole variable domain, remainder taken from reference TRBV11-2 and TRBJ1-1, is EAGVAQSPRYKIIEKRQSVAFWCNPISGHATLYWYQQILGQGPKLLIQFQNNGVVDDSQLPKDRFSAERLKGVDSTLKIQPAKLEDSAVYLCASSLQNSNTEAFFGQGTRLTVV.

The J gene is TRBJ2-1, the V gene TRBV5-4; D may be TRBD2 (6 bases). The germline gives CDR1 SGHNT, CDR2 YYREEE (reference sequence). Trimming took 0 bases from V and 9 from J, leaving 10 bases between them. The CDR3 loop spans 13 amino acids. CDR3: CASSLGRGGEQFF. The CDR3 DNA reads as TGTGCCAGCAGCTTGGGGCGGGGCGGTGAGCAGTTCTTC. The entire variable domain, with the rest obtained from reference TRBV5-4 and TRBJ2-1, is as follows: ETGVTQSPTHLIKTRGQQVTLRCSSQSGHNTVSWYQQALGQGPQFIFQYYREEENGRGNFPPRFSGLQFPNYSSELNVNALELDDSALYLCASSLGRGGEQFFGPGTRLTVL.

This sequence joins TRBV7-3 and TRBJ2-3; a possible D gene is TRBD1 (7 bases). Trimming took off 2 bases at V and 6 bases at J, with 12 bases between the two ends. Germline assignment: CDR1 SGHTA and CDR2 FQGTGA. This CDR3 is 14 amino acids long. CDR3: CASSLPGGHDTQYF. The CDR3 region has the DNA TGTGCCAGCAGCTTACCAGGGGGGCACGATACGCAGTATTTT.

The rearrangement joins TRBV13 to TRBJ2-3; D possibly corresponds to TRBD1 (6 bases). The V gene's germline CDR1 is PRHDT and CDR2 FYEKMQ (reference sequence). This CDR3 contains 16 residues. V lost 5 bases to trimming and J lost 2 bases, with 17 bases between them. CDR3 amino acids: CASSLLAQGLTDTQYF. Here the CDR3 DNA reads TGTGCCAGCAGCCTTCTAGCACAGGGCCTCACAGATACGCAGTATTTT. Full variable domain (outside the CDR3, taken from reference TRBV13 and TRBJ2-3): AAGVIQSPRHLIKEKRETATLKCYPIPRHDTVYWYQQGPGQDPQFLISFYEKMQSDKGSIPDRFSAQQFSDYHSELNMSSLELGDSALYFCASSLLAQGLTDTQYFGPGTRLTVL.

The chain is built from TRBV28 and TRBJ2-2; D unresolved. This CDR3 region has 12 residues. Trimming took 7 bases from V and 7 from J, leaving 10 bases between them. The germline CDR1 and CDR2 sequences are MDHEN and SYDVKM. The CDR3 here is CASTLIGGELFF. In DNA form, the CDR3 reads TGTGCCAGCACCCTAATTGGCGGGGAGCTGTTTTTT.

The chain carries TRBV4-1 and TRBJ2-6; D is unclear. V gave up 0 bases and J gave up 0 bases, with 9 bases separating them. Germline assignment: CDR1 MGHRA and CDR2 YSYEKL. This CDR3 spans 17 amino acids. CDR3 sequence reads: CASSQERAVSGANVLTF. For the CDR3, the DNA is TGCGCCAGCAGCCAAGAAAGAGCCGTCTCTGGGGCCAACGTCCTGACTTTC.

The rearrangement uses TRBV7-8 and TRBJ2-1; D not certain. V gave up 5 bases and J gave up 12 bases, with 14 bases separating them. CDR3 length equals 12 residues. Germline-derived CDR1 and CDR2 are SGHVS and FQNEAQ. The DNA for the CDR3 is TGTGCCAGCAGCCTCTGGCAAATTGGGCAGTTCTTC. Translated: CASSLWQIGQFF.

This chain connects TRBV27 to TRBJ1-1, with a tentative D call TRBD1 (5 bases). The V gene's germline CDR1 is MNHEY and CDR2 SMNVEV (reference sequence). V lost 6 bases and J 1 base, leaving 18 bases between the germline ends. The CDR3 has 16 amino acids. The CDR3 nucleotides are TGTGCCAGCAGGTTCGGGTGGGGCAGGGAGAACACTGAAGCTTTCTTT. Its protein is CASRFGWGRENTEAFF.

The chain has TRBV12-3 or TRBV12-4 and TRBJ1-4; D gene uncertain. V shed 2 bases and J shed 10 bases, with 8 bases lying between them. The CDR3 sequence is 12 residues long. The CDR3: CASSLISPKLFF. The CDR3 region has the DNA TGTGCCAGCAGTTTAATATCCCCAAAACTGTTTTTT.

In regard to this clone: This likely comes from a read error, as the CDR3 has no conserved phenylalanine or tryptophan at its end. It is unclear where the CDR3 begins or ends on the DNA, so no DNA is shown, and the CDR3 is as TCRdb lists it. This chain links TRBV29-1 with TRBJ1-3. Germline-derived CDR1 and CDR2 are SQVTM and ANQGSEA. Including both end residues, the CDR3 is 8 amino acids long. CDR3 sequence: CSRLSAEY.